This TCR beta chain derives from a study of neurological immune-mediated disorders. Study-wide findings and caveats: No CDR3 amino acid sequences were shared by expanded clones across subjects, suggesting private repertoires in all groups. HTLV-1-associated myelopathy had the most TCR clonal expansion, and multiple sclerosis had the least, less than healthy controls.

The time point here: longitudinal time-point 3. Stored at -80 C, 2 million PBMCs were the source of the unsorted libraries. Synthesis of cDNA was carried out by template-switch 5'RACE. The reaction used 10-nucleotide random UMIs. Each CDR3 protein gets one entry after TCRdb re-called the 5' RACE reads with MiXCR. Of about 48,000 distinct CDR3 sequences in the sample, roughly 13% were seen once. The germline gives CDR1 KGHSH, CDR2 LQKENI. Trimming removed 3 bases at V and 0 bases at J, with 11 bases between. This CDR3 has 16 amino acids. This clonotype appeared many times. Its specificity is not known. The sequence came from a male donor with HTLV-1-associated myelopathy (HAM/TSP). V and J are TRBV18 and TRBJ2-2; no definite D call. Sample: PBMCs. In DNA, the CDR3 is TGTGCCAGCTCACCTACCACGGTCGCGAACACCGGGGAGCTGTTTTTT. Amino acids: CASSPTTVANTGELFF.